These 18 T cell receptor beta chains originate from one sample sequenced in a study of tumor-infiltrating lymphocytes in primary liver carcinoma listed by TCRdb under 2017. The instrument was an Illumina HiSeq 2500. Starting from roughly 540 ng total RNA, TCRbeta-specific cDNA was produced by reverse transcription with a constant-region primer and ProtoScript II reverse transcriptase. The TCRbeta libraries were prepared through three rounds of nested multiplex PCR following a slightly modified ARM-PCR procedure. Multiplex TRBV1-TRBV30 forward primers and a Cbeta reverse primer were used in the first two PCR rounds, each of which was run for approximately 9 cycles. TCRdb handled the public reads itself, with Q25 trimming in fastp and clone calling in MiXCR, and kept productive beta chains. Records with the same CDR3 protein are collapsed into one entry carrying the most frequent genes and DNA. The sample table shows 55,000 to 65,000 distinct CDR3 sequences, and 65% to 80% are seen once. The ten most abundant clones make up roughly 60% of the sample.

Total RNA and DNA were co-extracted from around 20-30 mg of bulk tissue with the AllPrep DNA/RNA mini kit, without cell sorting. Sequencing was carried out using liver tumor tissue from sampling region 2. The cell subset or site tag for this specimen amounts to: tumor region T2, inferior pole. The receptors stem from a man aged 35-49 years with primary liver carcinoma and hepatitis B virus infection.

On this clonotype: Being one base from a much bigger clone, this may be a read error. In this CDR3 the conserved last residue, phenylalanine or tryptophan, is missing, so a read error is likely. The chain has TRBV11-2 and TRBJ1-2; D might be TRBD1 (5 bases). Germline V gene lookup returns CDR1 SGHAT and CDR2 FQNNGV. This CDR3 has 13 amino acids. The DNA of the CDR3 is TGTGCCAGCAACTTAGAGGGGAACTATGGCTACACCATC. Protein product: CASNLEGNYGYTI.

Comments on this clonotype: A single base separates this from a much larger clone, so it may be a read error. This chain uses TRBV5-1 with TRBJ2-1; TRBD2 matches 12 bases. Looked up from germline, CDR1 is SGHRS and CDR2 is YFSETQ. There are 20 residues in the CDR3. In nucleotides, the CDR3 is TGCGCCAACAGCCAGAAACTACTAGCGGGAGGCCCCCGCTCCTACAATGAGCAGTTCTTC. This gives the protein CANSQKLLAGGPRSYNEQFF.

Remarks on this clonotype: One end of the junction does not line up with germline, which may come from a read error. The rearrangement uses TRBV10-2 and TRBJ2-3, with TRBD2 matching over 7 bases. Germline V lookup: CDR1 WSHSY, CDR2 SAAADI. The CDR3 has 15 residues. Here the CDR3 DNA reads TGTGCCAACAATGAACCGAGCGGGGCCCCCAATACGCAGTATTTT. This gives the protein CANNEPSGAPNTQYF.

Concerning this clonotype itself: This CDR3 is missing its conserved last phenylalanine or tryptophan, likely due to a read error. The CDR3: CASSLISTYTQYC. The CDR3 bases are TGTGCCAGCAGCTTGATTAGCACGTATACGCAGTATTGT. This chain connects TRBV11-2 to TRBJ2-3; D unclear. There are 13 residues in the CDR3. V shed 3 bases and J shed 7 bases, with 11 bases lying between them. CDR1 SGHAT and CDR2 FQNNGV come from the germline V gene.

Notes on this clonotype: The conserved phenylalanine or tryptophan is not found at the CDR3 terminus, so this likely reflects a read error. The J gene is TRBJ2-5, the V gene TRBV11-2; TRBD2 agrees at 8 bases. Germline V gives CDR1 SGHAT, CDR2 FQNNGV. The CDR3 is 16 amino acids. The DNA of the CDR3 is TGTGTTAGCTGCCAAACTCCTGGCGGGGGGAAAGAGACCCAGTACTTA. Translated, it gives CVSCQTPGGGKETQYL.

With regard to this clonotype: At one of its ends the junction is not consistent with the germline gene, which may arise from a read error. CDR3 DNA sequence: TGTACCAGCAGTAACCCCGGGACAGGACTGGGCGAGCAGTACTTC. Its translation is CTSSNPGTGLGEQYF. The J gene is TRBJ2-7, the V gene TRBV6-1; 8 bases are a match to TRBD1. Germline V gene sequence: CDR1 MNHNS, CDR2 SASEGT. This CDR3 spans 15 amino acids.

As to this clonotype: One end of the junction fails to match germline, which may point to a read error. The V and J genes are TRBV7-8 and TRBJ2-2; 7 bases align to TRBD2. CDR3 size: 19 residues. Germline V lookup: CDR1 SGHVS, CDR2 FQNEAQ. The CDR3 spells CASSFHSGASGRRAGELSF. The DNA for the CDR3 is TGTGCCAGCAGCTTCCACTCCGGGGCTAGCGGAAGGAGAGCCGGGGAGCTGTCTTTT.

As concerns this clonotype: A junction end diverges from the germline sequence, so it may reflect a read error. J is TRBJ2-7 and V is TRBV5-1; 8 bases map to TRBD2. The CDR3 has 14 amino acids. Germline assignment: CDR1 SGHRS and CDR2 YFSETQ. The CDR3 sequence is CTSSSGLVNPWQYF. DNA for the CDR3: TGCACCAGCAGCTCGGGACTAGTTAACCCGTGGCAGTACTTC.

This chain connects TRBV11-2 to TRBJ2-5, with a possible D match to TRBD2 (6 bases). The CDR3 consists of 16 residues. Germline CDR1 reads SGHAT; CDR2 reads FQNNGV. Here the CDR3 reads CTSSQTPGGEKETQYF. In DNA, the CDR3 is TGTACTAGCAGCCAAACTCCTGGTGGGGAGAAAGAGACCCAGTACTTC.

To note about this clonotype: Germline and junction disagree at one end, which may indicate a read error. The J gene is TRBJ2-1, the V gene TRBV4-2, with TRBD2 matching over 8 bases. The germline V gene has CDR1 LGHNA and CDR2 YNFKEQ. The CDR3 length is 15 residues. CDR3 DNA: TGTGCCAGCAGCCAAGGTCGACTAGCGAGGGGTGAGCAGCTCTTC. Translation: CASSQGRLARGEQLF.

In the case of this clonotype: The junction differs from germline at one of its ends, possibly a read error. The chain recombines TRBV11-2 with TRBJ2-5, with D perhaps matching TRBD2 (6 bases). This CDR3 comprises 16 residues. Germline V gene data show CDR1 as SGHAT and CDR2 as FQNNGV. The CDR3 sequence is CASNQSPGGGKEAQYF. Written as DNA, the CDR3 is TGTGCCAGCAACCAAAGTCCTGGTGGGGGGAAAGAGGCCCAGTACTTC.

A remark on this clonotype: At one of its ends the junction is not consistent with the germline gene, which may arise from a read error. The chain has TRBV11-2 and TRBJ2-5; TRBD2 is a possible D gene (6 bases). Germline V CDR1 and CDR2: SGHAT, FQNNGV. The CDR3 runs to 15 residues. DNA of the CDR3: TGTGTCAGCAGCTTATGTTGGGGGGACCAAGAGACCCAGTACTTC. Residues: CVSSLCWGDQETQYF.

This clonotype was recorded many times. The gene calls are TRBV11-2 and TRBJ2-3; D is uncertain. The V end lost 2 bases, the J end lost 6 bases, and 12 bases lay between the germline ends. The CDR3 is 14 residues long. The germline CDR1 and CDR2 sequences are SGHAT and FQNNGV. The DNA of the CDR3 is TGTGCCAGCAGCTTAAACCGACAAGGGGATACGCAGTATTTT. Its protein is CASSLNRQGDTQYF.

The V and J genes are TRBV24-1 and TRBJ2-5, with a weak D call TRBD2 (6 bases). Germline V CDR1 and CDR2: KGHDR, SFDVKD. The ends were cut back, 1 base at V and 4 bases at J, with 12 bases in the middle. The CDR3 is 15 amino acids. The CDR3 protein is CATSDFGTGRETQYF. The CDR3 nucleotides are TGTGCCACCAGTGATTTCGGGACTGGAAGAGAGACCCAGTACTTC.

As concerns this clonotype: Given a much more abundant clone one base away, this may be a read error. The chain uses TRBV6-1 and TRBJ1-2; no definite D call. The CDR3 covers 13 residues. Per the germline V gene, CDR1 is MNHNS and CDR2 is SASEGT. DNA of the CDR3: TGTGGCAGCTTTTCGGTCGTAGACTATGGCTACACCTTC. Amino acid sequence: CGSFSVVDYGYTF.

Details on this clonotype: The junction shows a germline mismatch at one end, possibly a read error. J is TRBJ2-6 and V is TRBV5-5; 8 positions match TRBD1. Germline V lookup: CDR1 SGHKS, CDR2 YYEKEE (reference sequence). CDR3 length equals 17 residues. CDR3 sequence: CASNLWTGPAGANILTF. CDR3 nucleotide sequence: TGTGCCAGCAACTTATGGACAGGGCCTGCTGGGGCCAACATCCTGACTTTC.

A single count supports this clonotype. A junction boundary mismatches the germline segment, possibly from a read error. The CDR3 here is CASSLDGFTNGKLFF. DNA for the CDR3: TGTGCCAGCAGCTTAGACGGGTTCACTAATGGAAAACTCTTTTTT. The chain joins TRBV11-2 to TRBJ1-4; D gene ambiguous. This CDR3 contains 15 residues. The germline V gene has CDR1 SGHAT and CDR2 FQNNGV. Together with reference TRBV11-2 and TRBJ1-4, the CDR3 gives the full variable domain: EAGVAQSPRYKIIEKRQSVAFWCNPISGHATLYWYQQILGQGPKLLIQFQNNGVVDDSQLPKDRFSAERLKGVDSTLKIQPAKLEDSAVYLCASSLDGFTNGKLFFGSGTQLSVL.

This clonotype was seen only once. Germline is not matched at one junction end, which may reflect a read error. V usage is TRBV10-3 and J usage is TRBJ1-5; D is undetermined. Germline-derived CDR1 and CDR2 are ENHRY and SYGVKD. The CDR3 is 14 amino acids. The CDR3 loop is CDISGYEGDLPQHF. The CDR3 DNA follows: TGTGACATCAGTGGGTATGAGGGCGATCTGCCCCAGCATTTT.